These T cell receptor beta chains were read from a single sample in a study of blood T cell repertoires in COVID-19. Sequencing was performed with immunoSEQ multiplex PCR; in TCRdb, only in-frame clones are kept and a portion is missing. The sample lists 150,000 to 200,000 clones; over 60% were seen once. Sequencing was carried out using peripheral blood. The origin of the receptors is a woman in her seventies with acute or convalescent COVID-19. Both conserved end residues are part of each CDR3. A D gene is named only where the DNA matches it firmly. Clone sizes are given selectively: once, few, many, or a class where the clone is expanded.

d_gene	abundance	v_gene	j_gene	CDR3aa	CDR3nt
TRBD1	few	TRBV24-1	TRBJ2-7	CATSTGTDYEQYF	TGTGCCACCAGCACCGGGACAGACTACGAGCAGTACTTC
TRBD1	.	TRBV2	TRBJ1-2	CASSRQGEGGYTF	TGTGCCAGCAGCAGACAGGGGGAGGGTGGCTACACCTTC
TRBD2	.	TRBV10-3	TRBJ2-2	CATSGLAANTGELFF	TGTGCCACATCGGGACTAGCGGCGAACACCGGGGAGCTGTTTTTT
TRBD1	.	TRBV5-6	TRBJ1-6	CASSLIGWLGQGDSPLHF	TGTGCCAGCAGCTTGATCGGCTGGCTCGGACAGGGGGACTCACCCCTCCACTTT
.	once	TRBV5-1	TRBJ1-1	CASTRGGVTLRNTEAFF	TGCGCCAGCACCCGAGGCGGGGTAACCCTTAGGAACACTGAAGCTTTCTTT
.	.	TRBV20-1	TRBJ2-7	CSASLSNSFYEQYF	TGCAGTGCTAGTCTATCGAACTCCTTTTACGAGCAGTACTTC
.	.	TRBV6-6	TRBJ2-7	CASSYVGNSYEQYF	TGTGCCAGCAGTTACGTCGGGAATTCCTACGAGCAGTACTTC
.	.	TRBV7-3	TRBJ2-2	CASSLGPGATGELFF	TGTGCCAGCAGCTTAGGGCCAGGGGCCACCGGGGAGCTGTTTTTT
TRBD2	.	TRBV7-9	TRBJ2-7	CASSLLAGDRREQYF	TGTGCCAGCAGCTTACTAGCGGGAGATCGGCGCGAGCAGTACTTC
.	.	TRBV5-1	TRBJ1-4	CASSPLAGVDEKLFF	TGCGCCAGCAGCCCCCTGGCCGGAGTAGATGAAAAACTGTTTTTT
TRBD1	.	TRBV5-1	TRBJ2-1	CASSLRTGSHNEQFF	TGCGCCAGCAGCTTGAGGACAGGGTCCCACAATGAGCAGTTCTTC
.	once	TRBV12-3/TRBV12-4	TRBJ2-2	CASSLYAGELFF	TGTGCCAGCAGCTTGTATGCCGGGGAGCTGTTTTTT
.	few	TRBV5-1	TRBJ2-3	CASSSPSTDTQYF	TGCGCCAGCAGCTCCCCTAGCACAGATACGCAGTATTTT
.	once	TRBV19	TRBJ1-1	CASRRQEANTEAFF	TGTGCCAGTAGGCGACAGGAGGCGAACACTGAAGCTTTCTTT
.	.	TRBV2	TRBJ2-6	CASRTTGTHSGANVLTF	TGTGCCAGCAGAACGACAGGGACTCACTCTGGGGCCAACGTCCTGACTTTC
TRBD2	.	TRBV27	TRBJ2-1	CASRPIGLASGEQFF	TGTGCCAGCAGACCGATTGGACTAGCTTCGGGTGAGCAGTTCTTC
TRBD1	.	TRBV6-6	TRBJ2-1	CASSGDSLTYNEQFF	TGTGCCAGCAGTGGGGACAGTTTAACCTACAATGAGCAGTTCTTC
.	few	TRBV6-5	TRBJ2-1	CASSPGNEQFF	TGTGCCAGCAGTCCGGGCAATGAGCAGTTCTTC
.	few	TRBV4-1	TRBJ1-5	CASSQAIFQGAQPQHF	TGCGCCAGCAGCCAAGCCATATTCCAAGGGGCTCAGCCCCAGCATTTT